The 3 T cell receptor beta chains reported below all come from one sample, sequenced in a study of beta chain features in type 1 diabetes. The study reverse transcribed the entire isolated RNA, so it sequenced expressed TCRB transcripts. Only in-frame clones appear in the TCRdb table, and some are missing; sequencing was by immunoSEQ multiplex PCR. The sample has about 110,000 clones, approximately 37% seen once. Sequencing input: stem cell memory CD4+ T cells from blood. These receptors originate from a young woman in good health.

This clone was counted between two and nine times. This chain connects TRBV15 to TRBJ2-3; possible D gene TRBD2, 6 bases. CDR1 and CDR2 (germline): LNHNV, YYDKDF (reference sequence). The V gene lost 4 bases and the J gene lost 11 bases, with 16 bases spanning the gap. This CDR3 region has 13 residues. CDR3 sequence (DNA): TGTGCCACCAGCACGCGCCTGACCGGGAGGCAGTATTTT. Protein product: CATSTRLTGRQYF. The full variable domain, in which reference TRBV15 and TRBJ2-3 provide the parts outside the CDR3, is DAMVIQNPRYQVTQFGKPVTLSCSQTLNHNVMYWYQQKSSQAPKLLFHYYDKDFNNEADTPDNFQSRRPNTSFCFLDIRSPGLGDTAMYLCATSTRLTGRQYFGPGTRLTVL.

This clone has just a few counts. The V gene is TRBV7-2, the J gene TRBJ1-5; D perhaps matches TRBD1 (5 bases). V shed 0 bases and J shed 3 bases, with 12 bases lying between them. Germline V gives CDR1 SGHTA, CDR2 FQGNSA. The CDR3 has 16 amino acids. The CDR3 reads CASSLAGQGINQPQHF. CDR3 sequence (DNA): TGTGCCAGCAGCTTAGCGGGTCAGGGAATCAATCAGCCCCAGCATTTT.

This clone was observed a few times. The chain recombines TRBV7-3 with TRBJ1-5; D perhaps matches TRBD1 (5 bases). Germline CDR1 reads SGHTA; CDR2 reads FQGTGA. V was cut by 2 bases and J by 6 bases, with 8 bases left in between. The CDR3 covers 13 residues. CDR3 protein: CASSLSGSQPQHF. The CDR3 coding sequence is TGTGCCAGCAGCTTATCAGGGTCTCAGCCCCAGCATTTT.